These T cell receptor beta chains were read from a single sample in a study of CD8 T cells in ankylosing spondylitis. Each CDR3 protein gets one entry after TCRdb re-called the 5' RACE reads with MiXCR. In the table there are 200,000 to 250,000 distinct CDR3 sequences, approximately 20% of which are singletons. The sample comprised blood, either unsorted or a sorted T cell fraction (not recorded which). These receptors were obtained from a male donor with ankylosing spondylitis. The CDR3 runs from the conserved cysteine through the conserved F or W. The D gene is left open where the match is weak. Some rows mark clone size as missing; the rest say once, few, many or name a class of expanded clone.

length: 18; J: TRBJ2-3; size: few; V: TRBV15; D: NA; DNA: TGTGCCACCAGCAGAGATAGGGCGTCGGCGGGGGCGGTGGATACGCAGTATTTT; CDR3: CATSRDRASAGAVDTQYF
length: 16; J: TRBJ2-7; size: many; V: TRBV20-1; D: NA; DNA: TGCAGTGCTAGAGCCGATCTAGGTACAGGAGGCTACGAGCAGTACTTC; CDR3: CSARADLGTGGYEQYF
length: 12; J: TRBJ1-2; size: NA; V: TRBV7-2; D: NA; DNA: TGTGCCAGCAGCCCAGGAGGTGGGGCCCTCTCTTTC; CDR3: CASSPGGGALSF
length: 16; J: TRBJ2-3; size: few; V: TRBV6-5; D: NA; DNA: TGTGCCAGCAGTTACTCGACAGGGAGCGGGACAGATACGCAGTATTTT; CDR3: CASSYSTGSGTDTQYF
length: 16; J: TRBJ1-1; size: NA; V: TRBV7-6; D: NA; DNA: TGTGCCAGCAGCTTAGACGTCAGGCTAATGAACACTGAAGCTTTCTTT; CDR3: CASSLDVRLMNTEAFF
length: 14; J: TRBJ2-3; size: NA; V: TRBV12-3/TRBV12-4; D: TRBD2; DNA: TGTGCCACCGAGGGCGGGGGGGCCGCAGATACGCAGTATTTT; CDR3: CATEGGGAADTQYF
length: 16; J: TRBJ2-1; size: many; V: TRBV29-1; D: TRBD1; DNA: TGCAGCGTTGAACATCCGGACAGGGGGTCTTACAATGAGCAGTTCTTC; CDR3: CSVEHPDRGSYNEQFF
length: 14; J: TRBJ1-1; size: many; V: TRBV6-2/TRBV6-3; D: NA; DNA: TGTGCCAGCAGTCAATCGGACAGTTCAACTGAAGCTTTCTTT; CDR3: CASSQSDSSTEAFF
length: 14; J: TRBJ2-7; size: NA; V: TRBV27; D: NA; DNA: TGTGCCAGCAGCCCGTTCTCTAGCATCGTCGAGCAGTACTTC; CDR3: CASSPFSSIVEQYF
length: 16; J: TRBJ2-2; size: few; V: TRBV6-2/TRBV6-3; D: NA; DNA: TGTGCCAGCAGTGAGGAGGGGTCAATCCCCACCGGGGAGCTGTTTTTT; CDR3: CASSEEGSIPTGELFF
length: 13; J: TRBJ2-7; size: few; V: TRBV7-9; D: NA; DNA: TGTGCCAGCAGCTTAGTATTTTCCTACGAGCAGTACTTC; CDR3: CASSLVFSYEQYF
length: 13; J: TRBJ2-7; size: NA; V: TRBV7-9; D: NA; DNA: TGTGCCAGCAGCAACGAAGAATCTTACGAGCAGTACTTC; CDR3: CASSNEESYEQYF
length: 17; J: TRBJ2-3; size: NA; V: TRBV9; D: TRBD1; DNA: TGTGCCAGCAGCGTAGCTACAGGGGCGCATTCCACAGATACGCAGTATTTT; CDR3: CASSVATGAHSTDTQYF
length: 14; J: TRBJ2-2; size: many; V: TRBV4-1; D: NA; DNA: TGCGCCAGCAGCCCCCCAGGAAACACCGGGGAGCTGTTTTTT; CDR3: CASSPPGNTGELFF
length: 14; J: TRBJ2-2; size: many; V: TRBV12-3/TRBV12-4; D: NA; DNA: TGTGCCAGCAGTCTGGGGTATAACACCGGGGAGCTGTTTTTT; CDR3: CASSLGYNTGELFF
length: 14; J: TRBJ2-3; size: NA; V: TRBV5-5; D: NA; DNA: TGTGCCAGCAGCCTAGCGCCTCCCGGGAATACGCAGTATTTT; CDR3: CASSLAPPGNTQYF
length: 15; J: TRBJ2-1; size: few; V: TRBV12-3/TRBV12-4; D: TRBD2; DNA: TGTGCCAGCAGTTTAGCGCTAGCGGGATGGAATGAGCAGTTCTTC; CDR3: CASSLALAGWNEQFF
length: 12; J: TRBJ2-2; size: few; V: TRBV11-2; D: NA; DNA: TGTGCCAGCAGCTTAGGACAGGGGGAGCTGTTTTTT; CDR3: CASSLGQGELFF
length: 14; J: TRBJ2-1; size: NA; V: TRBV14; D: TRBD2; DNA: TGTGCCAGCAGCCAAACCGGGACTAGCAGTGAGCAGTTCTTC; CDR3: CASSQTGTSSEQFF
length: 12; J: TRBJ2-3; size: few; V: TRBV7-9; D: NA; DNA: TGTGCCAGCAGCTGGACGGAAGATACGCAGTATTTT; CDR3: CASSWTEDTQYF
length: 17; J: TRBJ2-1; size: few; V: TRBV27; D: TRBD1; DNA: TGTGCCAGCAGTTCTCCGAAGGGACAGGGAAAACACAATGAGCAGTTCTTC; CDR3: CASSSPKGQGKHNEQFF
length: 17; J: TRBJ2-2; size: many; V: TRBV7-2; D: TRBD1; DNA: TGTGCCAGCAGCACTGACCGGACAGGGGCTGTCACCGGGGAGCTGTTTTTT; CDR3: CASSTDRTGAVTGELFF
length: 15; J: TRBJ2-5; size: many; V: TRBV7-6; D: NA; DNA: TGTGCCAGCAGCTCGGATCCGGGGCACCAAGAGACCCAGTACTTC; CDR3: CASSSDPGHQETQYF
length: 17; J: TRBJ2-7; size: NA; V: TRBV18; D: TRBD2; DNA: TGTGCCAGCTCACTTTTTACTAGCGCCCACCACTCCTACGAGCAGTACTTC; CDR3: CASSLFTSAHHSYEQYF
length: 15; J: TRBJ2-7; size: many; V: TRBV6-5; D: TRBD1; DNA: TGTGCCAGCAGTCCCTCGGGGACAGGGGACTACGAGCAGTACTTC; CDR3: CASSPSGTGDYEQYF
length: 12; J: TRBJ2-1; size: NA; V: TRBV5-6; D: NA; DNA: TGTGCCAGCACCCTGGGAGACAATGAGCAGTTCTTC; CDR3: CASTLGDNEQFF
length: 15; J: TRBJ2-7; size: few; V: TRBV7-9; D: NA; DNA: TGTGCCAGCAGCTTAGTCGAGACTAGCTCCTACGAGCAGTACTTC; CDR3: CASSLVETSSYEQYF
length: 12; J: TRBJ1-1; size: many; V: TRBV5-1; D: NA; DNA: TGCGCCAGCAGCTTGGAGGGCACTGAAGCTTTCTTT; CDR3: CASSLEGTEAFF
length: 14; J: TRBJ2-1; size: NA; V: TRBV6-2/TRBV6-3; D: NA; DNA: TGTGCCAGCAGTTCCGTGAGCTCCTACAATGAGCAGTTCTTC; CDR3: CASSSVSSYNEQFF
length: 16; J: TRBJ1-1; size: NA; V: TRBV5-1; D: TRBD1; DNA: TGCGCCAGCAGCTCAACCGGGACAGGGATCGACACTGAAGCTTTCTTT; CDR3: CASSSTGTGIDTEAFF
length: 15; J: TRBJ1-2; size: NA; V: TRBV10-3; D: NA; DNA: TGTGCCATCAGTTCCGACAGAGAAGCTAACTATGGCTACACCTTC; CDR3: CAISSDREANYGYTF
length: 13; J: TRBJ2-3; size: NA; V: TRBV7-9; D: NA; DNA: TGTGCCAGCAGCCACCCAACCACAGATACGCAGTATTTT; CDR3: CASSHPTTDTQYF
length: 13; J: TRBJ2-7; size: once; V: TRBV20-1; D: NA; DNA: TGCAGTGCCGCTACCCCTAGATCCTACGAGCAGTACTTC; CDR3: CSAATPRSYEQYF
length: 13; J: TRBJ2-3; size: many; V: TRBV7-9; D: NA; DNA: TGTGCCGGGGGGACATCCAGCACAGATACGCAGTATTTT; CDR3: CAGGTSSTDTQYF
length: 16; J: TRBJ2-1; size: few; V: TRBV7-9; D: NA; DNA: TGTGCCAGCAGCTTCCCTCGTCGGGATGGGAACAATGAGCAGTTCTTC; CDR3: CASSFPRRDGNNEQFF
length: 17; J: TRBJ2-3; size: few; V: TRBV7-8; D: NA; DNA: TGTGCCAGCAGCTTTTATATTAGCGCGGGGACCACAGATACGCAGTATTTT; CDR3: CASSFYISAGTTDTQYF
length: 15; J: TRBJ2-5; size: NA; V: TRBV3-1; D: NA; DNA: TGTGCCAGCAGCCATCAAGGGGGATCCCAAGAGACCCAGTACTTC; CDR3: CASSHQGGSQETQYF
length: 13; J: TRBJ2-7; size: NA; V: TRBV5-1; D: NA; DNA: TGCGCCAGCAGCTTTTCAGAGGCCTACGAGCAGTACTTC; CDR3: CASSFSEAYEQYF
length: 13; J: TRBJ2-7; size: few; V: TRBV6-1; D: NA; DNA: TGTGCCAGCAGTCAACGGGACAACTACGAGCAGTACTTC; CDR3: CASSQRDNYEQYF
length: 16; J: TRBJ2-7; size: NA; V: TRBV20-1; D: TRBD1; DNA: TGCAGTGCTAGAGATTGGGGACAGGGGGTCTCCTACGAGCAGTACTTC; CDR3: CSARDWGQGVSYEQYF
length: 15; J: TRBJ1-2; size: NA; V: TRBV4-3; D: NA; DNA: TGCGCCAGCAGCCAAGATAGAGGACTTAACTATGGCTACACCTTC; CDR3: CASSQDRGLNYGYTF
length: 14; J: TRBJ2-1; size: NA; V: TRBV4-1; D: TRBD2; DNA: TGCGCCACTTCCTATAGCGGGGTTTTGAATGAGCAGTTCTTC; CDR3: CATSYSGVLNEQFF
length: 19; J: TRBJ2-2; size: NA; V: TRBV4-1; D: NA; DNA: TGCGCCAGCAGCCAAGACGGTGGGCCAGGGATCAAAAACACCGGGGAGCTGTTTTTT; CDR3: CASSQDGGPGIKNTGELFF
length: 13; J: TRBJ2-3; size: NA; V: TRBV7-9; D: TRBD2; DNA: TGTGCCAGCGGGGGGGACCTCACAGATACGCAGTATTTT; CDR3: CASGGDLTDTQYF
length: 11; J: TRBJ2-5; size: few; V: TRBV7-6; D: NA; DNA: TGTGCCAGCAGCTTATCGGAGACCCAGTACTTC; CDR3: CASSLSETQYF
length: 14; J: TRBJ1-1; size: NA; V: TRBV7-9; D: NA; DNA: TGTGCCAGCACCTCCATAGGGGCGAACACTGAAGCTTTCTTT; CDR3: CASTSIGANTEAFF